Listed below are T cell receptor beta chains from one sample, sequenced in a study of blood T cell repertoires in COVID-19. Sequenced by immunoSEQ multiplex PCR; TCRdb stores in-frame clones only, minus some. The sample carries 400,000 to 450,000 clones, 70% to 90% recorded once. The material sequenced was peripheral blood. The receptors were sampled from a man between 18 and 35 years old with COVID-19, enrolled during active disease. CDR3s include the opening cysteine and the closing phenylalanine or tryptophan. The listing skips clone size in some rows; elsewhere it reads once, few, many or a size class.

clone size: NA
V gene: TRBV5-1
J gene: TRBJ1-2
CDR3 protein: CASRKIAETGSNYGYTF

clone size: once
V gene: TRBV18
J gene: TRBJ1-5
CDR3 protein: CASSPPRGTLPPNQPQHF

clone size: NA
V gene: TRBV2
J gene: TRBJ1-1
CDR3 protein: CASKLQGIGEAFF

clone size: NA
V gene: TRBV11-3
J gene: TRBJ2-1
CDR3 protein: CASSLWTSGREHYNEQFF

clone size: NA
V gene: TRBV25-1
J gene: TRBJ2-2
CDR3 protein: CASSPPYGATGELFF

clone size: NA
V gene: TRBV9
J gene: TRBJ1-4
CDR3 protein: CASSVSQGNEKLFF

clone size: once
V gene: TRBV10-3
J gene: TRBJ2-7
CDR3 protein: CAISSPKQGAYEQYF

clone size: NA
V gene: TRBV5-5
J gene: TRBJ2-7
CDR3 protein: CASSPWEGPKTNEQYF

clone size: few
V gene: TRBV2
J gene: TRBJ2-5
CDR3 protein: CASIAAETQYF

clone size: NA
V gene: TRBV3-1/TRBV3-2
J gene: TRBJ1-1
CDR3 protein: CASTRGDKGQAFF

clone size: NA
V gene: TRBV11-2
J gene: TRBJ1-2
CDR3 protein: CASSRTGNGYTF

clone size: once
V gene: TRBV4-2
J gene: TRBJ2-6
CDR3 protein: CASSPYRTGKPVSGANVLTF

clone size: NA
V gene: TRBV7-9
J gene: TRBJ1-2
CDR3 protein: CASSSADGDRGFEGYTF

clone size: NA
V gene: TRBV27
J gene: TRBJ2-7
CDR3 protein: CASSLLYRAAYEQYF

clone size: NA
V gene: TRBV18
J gene: TRBJ2-7
CDR3 protein: CASSPRAGGYEQYF

clone size: NA
V gene: TRBV24-1
J gene: TRBJ2-2
CDR3 protein: CATSEAGTANTGELFF

clone size: NA
V gene: TRBV5-4
J gene: TRBJ2-3
CDR3 protein: CASSLNDYWDTQYF

clone size: NA
V gene: TRBV5-1
J gene: TRBJ2-3
CDR3 protein: CASSLGTPTDTQYF

clone size: NA
V gene: TRBV9
J gene: TRBJ2-1
CDR3 protein: CASSLTSGTYNEQFF

clone size: NA
V gene: TRBV5-6
J gene: TRBJ1-6
CDR3 protein: CASSLRAGEGLTLHF

clone size: NA
V gene: TRBV30
J gene: TRBJ2-3
CDR3 protein: CAWSPLAGAGDTQYF

clone size: NA
V gene: TRBV11-1
J gene: TRBJ2-7
CDR3 protein: CASSLQGAHEQYF

clone size: NA
V gene: TRBV11-2
J gene: TRBJ2-2
CDR3 protein: CASSPGQGTGELFF

clone size: NA
V gene: TRBV9
J gene: TRBJ1-1
CDR3 protein: CAQRLGGTYTEAFF

clone size: NA
V gene: TRBV19
J gene: TRBJ2-2
CDR3 protein: CASRFGGARTGELFF

clone size: NA
V gene: TRBV11-3
J gene: TRBJ2-3
CDR3 protein: CASSLVSSLAGVKDTQYF

clone size: few
V gene: TRBV27
J gene: TRBJ2-7
CDR3 protein: CASSLSPFDSSYEQYF

clone size: NA
V gene: TRBV19
J gene: TRBJ2-1
CDR3 protein: CASSIRFRGSSYNEQFF

clone size: NA
V gene: TRBV11-2
J gene: TRBJ2-1
CDR3 protein: CASSLKGQGEDEQFF

clone size: NA
V gene: TRBV3-1/TRBV3-2
J gene: TRBJ2-7
CDR3 protein: CASSQVGDYEQYF

clone size: few
V gene: TRBV7-2
J gene: TRBJ1-1
CDR3 protein: CASNLPRGAAEAFF

clone size: NA
V gene: TRBV3-1/TRBV3-2
J gene: TRBJ1-1
CDR3 protein: CASSRPGQGAGGAFF

clone size: NA
V gene: TRBV19
J gene: TRBJ2-2
CDR3 protein: CASSLPRDRGITGELFF

clone size: NA
V gene: TRBV24-1
J gene: TRBJ2-2
CDR3 protein: CATSAASGRPGTGELFF

clone size: NA
V gene: TRBV5-1
J gene: TRBJ2-2
CDR3 protein: CASSFDGNPNTGELFF

clone size: once
V gene: TRBV12-5
J gene: TRBJ2-3
CDR3 protein: CASGPLSGRTDTQYF

clone size: once
V gene: TRBV5-1
J gene: TRBJ2-2
CDR3 protein: CASSLTLDYYTGELFF

clone size: once
V gene: TRBV7-6
J gene: TRBJ1-6
CDR3 protein: CASSSRGSYNSPLHF

clone size: NA
V gene: TRBV2
J gene: TRBJ2-7
CDR3 protein: CASSAFGFPYEQYF